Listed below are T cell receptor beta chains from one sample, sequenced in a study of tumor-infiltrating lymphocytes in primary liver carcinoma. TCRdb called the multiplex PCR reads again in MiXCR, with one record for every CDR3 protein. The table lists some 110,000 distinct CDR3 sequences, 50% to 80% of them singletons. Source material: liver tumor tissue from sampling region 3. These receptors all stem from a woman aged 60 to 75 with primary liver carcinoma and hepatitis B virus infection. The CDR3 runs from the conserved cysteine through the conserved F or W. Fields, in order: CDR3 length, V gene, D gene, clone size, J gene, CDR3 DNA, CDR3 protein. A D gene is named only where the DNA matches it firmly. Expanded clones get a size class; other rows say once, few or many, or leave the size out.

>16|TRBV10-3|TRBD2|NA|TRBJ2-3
TGTGCCATCAGTGGTTCGGGACTAGCGGGAACAGATACGCAGTATTTT
CAISGSGLAGTDTQYF
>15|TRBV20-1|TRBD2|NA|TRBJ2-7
TGCAGTGCTAGAGTGAGACTAGCACATTCCTACGAGCAGTACTTC
CSARVRLAHSYEQYF
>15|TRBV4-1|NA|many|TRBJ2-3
TGCGCCAGCAGCCAAGGGTCAGGGGCCCCAGATACGCAGTATTTT
CASSQGSGAPDTQYF
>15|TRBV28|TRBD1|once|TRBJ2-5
TGTGCCAGCAGTGCAAGGACAGGGGGCGTAGAGACCCAGTACTTC
CASSARTGGVETQYF
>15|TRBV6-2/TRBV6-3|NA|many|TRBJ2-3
TGTGCCAGCAGCTCCTTCGACAAGAGCACAGATACGCAGTATTTT
CASSSFDKSTDTQYF
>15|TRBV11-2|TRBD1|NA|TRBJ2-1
TGTACCAGCAGTTTTGACAGGGGAAGGGGCAATGAGCAGTTCTTC
CTSSFDRGRGNEQFF
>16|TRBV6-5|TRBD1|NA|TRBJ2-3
TGTGCCAGCAGTTCAATCTCGGGACAGGGGACAGATGTGCAGTATTTT
CASSSISGQGTDVQYF
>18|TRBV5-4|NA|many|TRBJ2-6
TGTGCCAGCGCTAGCAACCGAGGAGGGCCAACTGGGGCCAACGTCCTGACTTTC
CASASNRGGPTGANVLTF
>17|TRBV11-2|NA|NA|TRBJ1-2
TGTGCCAGTAGCCGAAGTGTGCCAGATACTTCTAACTATGGCTACACCTTC
CASSRSVPDTSNYGYTF
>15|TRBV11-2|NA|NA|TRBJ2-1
TGTGCCAACAGCTTATGGGGGGGCTCCCACAATGAGCAGTTCTTC
CANSLWGGSHNEQFF
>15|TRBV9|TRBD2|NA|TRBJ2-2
TGTGCCAGCAGCGTAAGCGGGAGAGACACCGGGGAGCTGTTTTTT
CASSVSGRDTGELFF
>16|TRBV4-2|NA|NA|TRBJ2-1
TGTGCCATCAGCCAAGAGTCAGGAGGGCCAACCAATGAGCAGTTCTTC
CAISQESGGPTNEQFF
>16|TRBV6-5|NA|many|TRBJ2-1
TGTGCCAGCAGCCCCCCCCAGGGGGCGGGGGGCAATGAGCAGTTCTTC
CASSPPQGAGGNEQFF